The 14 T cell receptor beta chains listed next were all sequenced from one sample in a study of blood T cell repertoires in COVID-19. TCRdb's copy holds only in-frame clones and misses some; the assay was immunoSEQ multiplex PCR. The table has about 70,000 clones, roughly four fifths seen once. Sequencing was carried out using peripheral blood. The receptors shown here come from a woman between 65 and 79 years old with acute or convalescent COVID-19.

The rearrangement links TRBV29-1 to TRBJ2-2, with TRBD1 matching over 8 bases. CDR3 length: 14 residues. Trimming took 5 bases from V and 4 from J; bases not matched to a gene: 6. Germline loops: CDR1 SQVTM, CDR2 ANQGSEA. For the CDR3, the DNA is TGCAGCGTTACGACAGGGGAGAGCACCGGGGAGCTGTTTTTT. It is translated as CSVTTGESTGELFF.

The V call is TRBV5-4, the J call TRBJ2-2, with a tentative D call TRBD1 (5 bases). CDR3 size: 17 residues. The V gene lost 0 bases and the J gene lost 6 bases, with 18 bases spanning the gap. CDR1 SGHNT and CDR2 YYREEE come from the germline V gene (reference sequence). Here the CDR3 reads CASSLVRANTKSGELFF. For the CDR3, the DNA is TGTGCCAGCAGCTTGGTCAGGGCGAACACCAAATCCGGGGAGCTGTTTTTT.

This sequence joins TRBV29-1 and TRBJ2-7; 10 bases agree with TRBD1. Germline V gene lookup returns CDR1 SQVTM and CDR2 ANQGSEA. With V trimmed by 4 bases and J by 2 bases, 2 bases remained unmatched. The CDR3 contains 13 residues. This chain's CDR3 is CSVVGQGAYEQYF. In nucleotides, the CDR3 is TGCAGCGTTGTAGGACAGGGGGCCTACGAGCAGTACTTC.

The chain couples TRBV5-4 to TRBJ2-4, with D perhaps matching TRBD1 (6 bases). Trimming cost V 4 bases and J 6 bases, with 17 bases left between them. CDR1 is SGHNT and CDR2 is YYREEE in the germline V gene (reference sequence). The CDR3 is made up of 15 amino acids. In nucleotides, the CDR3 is TGTGCCAGCAGCGGAGCTGGACAGTCGAGAAACATTCAGTACTTC. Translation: CASSGAGQSRNIQYF.

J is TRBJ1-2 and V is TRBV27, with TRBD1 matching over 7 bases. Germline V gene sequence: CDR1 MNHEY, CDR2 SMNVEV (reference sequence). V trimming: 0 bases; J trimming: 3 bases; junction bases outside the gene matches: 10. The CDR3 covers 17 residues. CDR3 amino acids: CASSLSKVAGGYYGYTF. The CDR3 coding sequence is TGTGCCAGCAGTTTATCGAAGGTGGCAGGGGGGTACTATGGCTACACCTTC.

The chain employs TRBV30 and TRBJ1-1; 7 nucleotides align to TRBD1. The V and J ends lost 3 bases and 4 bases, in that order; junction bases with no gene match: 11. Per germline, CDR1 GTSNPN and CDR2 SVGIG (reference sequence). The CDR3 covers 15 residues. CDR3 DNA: TGTGCCTGGAGCCCACTACCGGCAGGGGGCACTGAAGCTTTCTTT. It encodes CAWSPLPAGGTEAFF.

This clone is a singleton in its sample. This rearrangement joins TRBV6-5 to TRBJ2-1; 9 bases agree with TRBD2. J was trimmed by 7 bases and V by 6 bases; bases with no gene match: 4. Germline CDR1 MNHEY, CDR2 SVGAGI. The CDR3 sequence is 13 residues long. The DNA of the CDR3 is TGTGCCAGCAGGGGACTAGCTTGGAATGAGCAGTTCTTC. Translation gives CASRGLAWNEQFF.

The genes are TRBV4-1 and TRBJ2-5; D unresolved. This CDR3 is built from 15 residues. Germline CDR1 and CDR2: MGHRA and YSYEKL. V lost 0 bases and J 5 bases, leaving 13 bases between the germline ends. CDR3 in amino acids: CASSQDERLEETQYF. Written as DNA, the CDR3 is TGCGCCAGCAGCCAAGATGAGAGGCTAGAGGAGACCCAGTACTTC.

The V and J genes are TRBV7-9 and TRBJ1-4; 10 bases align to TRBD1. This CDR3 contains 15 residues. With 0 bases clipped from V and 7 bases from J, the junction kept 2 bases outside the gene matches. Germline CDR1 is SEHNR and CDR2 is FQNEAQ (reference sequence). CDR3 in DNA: TGTGCCAGCAGCTTAGCCGGGGACAGGGGTGAAAAACTGTTTTTT. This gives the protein CASSLAGDRGEKLFF.

In DNA, the CDR3 is TGTGCCAGCAGTTTATTGGGCAGAAATCAGCCCCAGCATTTT. Encoded protein: CASSLLGRNQPQHF. V usage is TRBV28 and J usage is TRBJ1-5; the D is unclear. V was pared by 1 base and J by 4 bases, with 8 bases between. Germline lookup yields CDR1 MDHEN and CDR2 SYDVKM. CDR3 length: 14 residues. The whole variable domain, remainder taken from reference TRBV28 and TRBJ1-5, is DVKVTQSSRYLVKRTGEKVFLECVQDMDHENMFWYRQDPGLGLRLIYFSYDVKMKEKGDIPEGYSVSREKKERFSLILESASTNQTSMYLCASSLLGRNQPQHFGDGTRLSIL.

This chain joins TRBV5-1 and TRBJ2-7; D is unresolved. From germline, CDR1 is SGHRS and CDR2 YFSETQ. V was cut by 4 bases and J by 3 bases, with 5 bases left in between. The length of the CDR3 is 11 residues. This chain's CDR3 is CASSPGYEQYF. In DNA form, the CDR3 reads TGCGCCAGCAGCCCGGGCTACGAGCAGTACTTC.

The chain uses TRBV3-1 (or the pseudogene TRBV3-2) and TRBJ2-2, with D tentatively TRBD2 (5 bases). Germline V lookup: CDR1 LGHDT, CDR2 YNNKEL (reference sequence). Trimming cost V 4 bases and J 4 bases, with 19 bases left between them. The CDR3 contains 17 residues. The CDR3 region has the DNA TGTGCCAGCAGCCCCTCCGGACGGAGGAGAAGCACCGGGGAGCTGTTTTTT. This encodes CASSPSGRRRSTGELFF.

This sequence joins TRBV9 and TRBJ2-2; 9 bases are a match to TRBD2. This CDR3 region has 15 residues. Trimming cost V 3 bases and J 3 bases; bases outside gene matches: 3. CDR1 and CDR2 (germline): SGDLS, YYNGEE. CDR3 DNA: TGTGCCAGCAGCGGTAGCGGGAGCGACACCGGGGAGCTGTTTTTT. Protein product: CASSGSGSDTGELFF.

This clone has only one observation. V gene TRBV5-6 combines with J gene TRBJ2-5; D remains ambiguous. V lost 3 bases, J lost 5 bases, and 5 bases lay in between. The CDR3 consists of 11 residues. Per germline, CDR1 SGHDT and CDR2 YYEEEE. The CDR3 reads CASSSLETQYF. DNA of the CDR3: TGTGCCAGCAGCTCTCTTGAGACCCAGTACTTC.